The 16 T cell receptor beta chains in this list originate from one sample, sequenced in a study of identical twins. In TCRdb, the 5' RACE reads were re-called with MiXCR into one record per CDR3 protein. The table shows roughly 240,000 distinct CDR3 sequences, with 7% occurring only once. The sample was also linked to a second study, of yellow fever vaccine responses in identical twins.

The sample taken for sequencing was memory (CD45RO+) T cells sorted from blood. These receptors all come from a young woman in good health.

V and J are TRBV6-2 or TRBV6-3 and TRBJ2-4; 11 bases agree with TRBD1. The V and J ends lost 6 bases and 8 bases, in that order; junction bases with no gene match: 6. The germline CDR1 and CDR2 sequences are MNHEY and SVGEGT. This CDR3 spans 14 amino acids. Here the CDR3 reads CASSGQGAWYIQYF. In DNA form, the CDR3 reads TGTGCCAGCAGCGGACAGGGGGCATGGTACATTCAGTACTTC.

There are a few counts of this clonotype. In nucleotides, the CDR3 is TGCGCCAGCAGCTTGGTGTCTAGCGGAGTCCCCTACGAGCAGTACTTC. This translates into CASSLVSSGVPYEQYF. The chain employs TRBV5-1 and TRBJ2-7, with 7 bases matching TRBD2. The CDR3 consists of 16 residues. V dropped 0 bases and J dropped 2; count of bases not matched to a gene: 8. Germline V gives CDR1 SGHRS, CDR2 YFSETQ.

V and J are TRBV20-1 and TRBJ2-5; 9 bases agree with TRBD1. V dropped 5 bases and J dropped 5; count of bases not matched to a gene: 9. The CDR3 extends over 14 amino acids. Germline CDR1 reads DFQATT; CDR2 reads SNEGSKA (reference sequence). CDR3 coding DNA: TGCAGTGCTTTCCACAGGGGGCGAGGGGAGACCCAGTACTTC. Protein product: CSAFHRGRGETQYF.

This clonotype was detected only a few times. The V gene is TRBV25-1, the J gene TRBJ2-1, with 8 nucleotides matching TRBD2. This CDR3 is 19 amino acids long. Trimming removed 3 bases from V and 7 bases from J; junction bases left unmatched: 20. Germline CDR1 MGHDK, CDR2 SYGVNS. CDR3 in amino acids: CASSDSSDSGINGGNEQFF. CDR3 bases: TGTGCCAGCAGTGACAGCAGTGATAGCGGGATAAACGGGGGGAATGAGCAGTTCTTC.

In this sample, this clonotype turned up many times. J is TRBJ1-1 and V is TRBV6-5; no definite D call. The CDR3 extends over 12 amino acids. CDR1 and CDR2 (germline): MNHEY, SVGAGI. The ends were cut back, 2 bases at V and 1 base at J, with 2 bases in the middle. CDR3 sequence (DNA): TGTGCCAGCAGTTACCGGAACACTGAAGCTTTCTTT. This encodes CASSYRNTEAFF.

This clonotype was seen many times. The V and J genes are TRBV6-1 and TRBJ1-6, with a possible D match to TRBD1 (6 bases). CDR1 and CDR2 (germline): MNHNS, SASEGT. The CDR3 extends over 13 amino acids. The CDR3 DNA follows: TGTGCGACGGGGGGCGTTGGTAATTCACCCCTCCACTTT. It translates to CATGGVGNSPLHF.

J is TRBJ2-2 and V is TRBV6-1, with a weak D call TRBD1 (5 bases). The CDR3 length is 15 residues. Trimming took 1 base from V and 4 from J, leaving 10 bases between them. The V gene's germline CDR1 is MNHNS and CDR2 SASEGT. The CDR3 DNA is TGTGCCAGCAGTGAAGGTTTGGGGCCCACCGGGGAGCTGTTTTTT. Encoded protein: CASSEGLGPTGELFF.

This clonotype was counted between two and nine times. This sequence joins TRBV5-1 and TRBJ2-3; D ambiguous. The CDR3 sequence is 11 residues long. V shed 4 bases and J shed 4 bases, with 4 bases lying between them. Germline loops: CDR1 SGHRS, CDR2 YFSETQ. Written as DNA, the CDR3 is TGCGCCAGCAGCGGCCCAGATACGCAGTATTTT. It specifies CASSGPDTQYF. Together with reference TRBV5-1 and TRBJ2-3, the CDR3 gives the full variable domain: KAGVTQTPRYLIKTRGQQVTLSCSPISGHRSVSWYQQTPGQGLQFLFEYFSETQRNKGNFPGRFSGRQFSNSRSEMNVSTLELGDSALYLCASSGPDTQYFGPGTRLTVL.

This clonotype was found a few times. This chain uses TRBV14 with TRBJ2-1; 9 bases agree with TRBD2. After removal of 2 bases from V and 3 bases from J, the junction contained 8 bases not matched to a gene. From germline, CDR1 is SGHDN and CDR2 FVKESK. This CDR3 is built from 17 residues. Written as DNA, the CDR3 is TGTGCCAGCAGCCAACGAAGTGGTAGCGGGAGCTACAATGAGCAGTTCTTC. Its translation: CASSQRSGSGSYNEQFF.

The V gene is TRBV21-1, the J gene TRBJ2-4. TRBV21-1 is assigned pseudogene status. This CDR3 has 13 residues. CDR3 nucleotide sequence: TGTGCCAGCATCCAGACGGCGGCAGCCACTCAGTACTTC. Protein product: CASIQTAAATQYF.

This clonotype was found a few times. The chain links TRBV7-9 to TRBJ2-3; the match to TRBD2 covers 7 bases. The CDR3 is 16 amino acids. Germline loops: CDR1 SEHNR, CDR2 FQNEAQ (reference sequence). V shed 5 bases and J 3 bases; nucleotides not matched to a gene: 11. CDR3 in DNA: TGTGCCAGCAGCCCCAGAGCGGGGATTAAAACAGATACGCAGTATTTT. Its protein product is CASSPRAGIKTDTQYF.

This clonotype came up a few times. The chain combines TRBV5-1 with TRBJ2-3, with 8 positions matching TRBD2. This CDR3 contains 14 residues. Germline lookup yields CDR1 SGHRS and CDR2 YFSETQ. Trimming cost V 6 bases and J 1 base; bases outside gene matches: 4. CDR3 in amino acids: CASTREGGTDTQYF. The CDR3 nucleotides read TGCGCCAGCACCCGGGAGGGGGGCACAGATACGCAGTATTTT. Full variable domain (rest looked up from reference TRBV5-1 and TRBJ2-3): KAGVTQTPRYLIKTRGQQVTLSCSPISGHRSVSWYQQTPGQGLQFLFEYFSETQRNKGNFPGRFSGRQFSNSRSEMNVSTLELGDSALYLCASTREGGTDTQYFGPGTRLTVL.

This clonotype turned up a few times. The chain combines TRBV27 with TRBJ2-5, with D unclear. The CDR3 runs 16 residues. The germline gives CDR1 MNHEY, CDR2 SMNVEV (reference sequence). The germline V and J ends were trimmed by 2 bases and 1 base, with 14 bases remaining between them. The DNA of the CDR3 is TGTGCCAGCAGTTTAAACCCGACTGGGATCCAAGAGACCCAGTACTTC. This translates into CASSLNPTGIQETQYF.

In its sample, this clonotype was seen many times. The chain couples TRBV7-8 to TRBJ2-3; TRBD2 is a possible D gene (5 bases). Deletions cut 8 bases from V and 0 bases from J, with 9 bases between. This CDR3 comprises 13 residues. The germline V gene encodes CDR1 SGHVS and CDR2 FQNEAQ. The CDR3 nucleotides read TGTGCCAGCGTCGGGGTCAGCACAGATACGCAGTATTTT. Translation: CASVGVSTDTQYF.

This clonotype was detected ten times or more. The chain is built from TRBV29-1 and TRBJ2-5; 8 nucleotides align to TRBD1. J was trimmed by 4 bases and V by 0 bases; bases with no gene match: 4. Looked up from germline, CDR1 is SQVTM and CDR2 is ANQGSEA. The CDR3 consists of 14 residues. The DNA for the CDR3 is TGCAGCGTTGAAGACAGGACAGGGCGAGAGACCCAGTACTTC. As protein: CSVEDRTGRETQYF.

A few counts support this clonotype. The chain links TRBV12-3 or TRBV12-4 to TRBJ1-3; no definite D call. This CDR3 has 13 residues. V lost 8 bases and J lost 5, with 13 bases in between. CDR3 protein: CASQIPPRNTIYF. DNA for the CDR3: TGTGCCAGCCAAATTCCTCCAAGAAACACCATATATTTT.